The clone carrying this T cell receptor beta chain was counted many times. Its antigen is still unknown. This record comes from a study of regulatory T cells in long-lasting Graves disease. Stated time point: newly diagnosed GD, antithyroid drugs for less than 3 months. Making the TCR library involved RNA that had been extracted from PBMCs. Study-level findings and limits: Persistent patients shared more public clonotypes (over 2,500) than new patients (more than 900).

Germline-derived CDR1 and CDR2 are LNHDA and SQIVND (reference sequence). This CDR3 spans 18 amino acids. The V and J ends lost 1 base and 8 bases respectively, with 25 bases between them. According to the study, TCR beta libraries were built with iRepertoire HTBI primers and CDR3-region Arm-PCR. In TCRdb, the multiplex PCR reads were re-called with MiXCR into one record per CDR3 protein. Of under 300,000 distinct CDR3 sequences listed, 18% were seen once; the top ten hold roughly 23%. The V call is TRBV19, the J call TRBJ2-3; TRBD1 might be the D (6 bases). This material consisted of peripheral blood mononuclear cells (PBMCs), taken at new diagnosis, from a patient treated with antithyroid drugs. The source is a female donor with Graves disease. The DNA of the CDR3 is TGTGCCAGTAGTATAGGCCCTATACAGGGAGACGTCGTTGGTACGCAGTATTTT. Encoded protein: CASSIGPIQGDVVGTQYF. The full variable domain, in which reference TRBV19 and TRBJ2-3 provide the parts outside the CDR3, is DGGITQSPKYLFRKEGQNVTLSCEQNLNHDAMYWYRQDPGQGLRLIYYSQIVNDFQKGDIAEGYSVSREKKESFPLTVTSAQKNPTAFYLCASSIGPIQGDVVGTQYFGPGTRLTVL.